This T cell receptor (beta chain) was observed in a study of beta chain features in type 1 diabetes (dated by TCRdb to between 2017 and 2018). Regarding the research as a whole: Patients and healthy donors did not differ in mean age, gender distribution, total cell number or subset yield. A total of about 100,000,000 sorted cells were examined across all samples, and RNA yield correlated strongly with the number of cells per subset. In the study, recently diagnosed type 1 diabetes patients and matched healthy donors were compared on the TCRB repertoires of their sorted circulating CD4+ T cell subsets. Regulatory and stem cell-like memory subsets were isolated from only 8 patients and about 8 healthy donors, whereas naive and central memory subsets came from all 30 or so donors.

From the cysteine through the phenylalanine, the CDR3 covers 16 amino acids. Only CDR3 DNA remains: 48 bases, in frame from the first base. Based on the germline V gene, the CDR1 and CDR2 sequences are SNHLY and FYNNEI. Relative to germline, V is 5 bases shorter and J is 1 base shorter, with 12 bases between their ends. Broad study findings and their caveats: Shorter templates might be favored by PCR, yet because patient and control samples were amplified and corrected together, any such skew would affect both groups equally. HLA sub-analyses involved small numbers of individuals, so any influence of HLA type on TCRB rearrangement remained unresolved. Naive, central memory and regulatory TCRB repertoires appeared to be more alike among patients than among healthy donors. In all four CD4+ subsets, TCRB CDR3 length was moderately but significantly shorter in type 1 diabetes patients. Because cDNA rather than genomic DNA was sequenced, highly expressing activated cells could have been over-represented, although no difference in activation and CD3 levels was found between groups. Patients with type 1 diabetes made fewer insertions and deleted more nucleotides at VDJ recombination sites, implying thymic rearrangement abnormalities.

This clone was detected a few times. Its recognized antigen is unknown. Base qualities were left out, and no much larger clone turns up one base away. The entire isolated RNA was reverse transcribed using the High Capacity cDNA Reverse Transcription Kit, and thus expressed TCRB transcripts were sequenced. Deep immunoSEQ sequencing was performed on naive, central memory and regulatory T cell samples, with an average of around 3.4 million total reads per sample. Sorted cells were lysed in RLT buffer and RNA was extracted with DNase-treated RNeasy Micro or Mini kits, depending on cell number. To prevent cross-contamination, each cell subset was processed individually, whereas patient and healthy donor samples were processed jointly. TCRB sequences were amplified from cDNA with the immunoSEQ multiplex PCR, producing 87-bp fragments spanning the CDR3 region. Sequencing of the amplicons was performed on the Illumina HiSeq platform. Per the original workflow: Synthetic template baselines were used to correct PCR bias computationally, reads within Hamming distance 2 were collapsed together, and singletons that could not be merged were discarded. Reads were aligned against IMGT so that V, D and J genes, CDR3 length and insertions or deletions at six rearrangement sites could be assigned. Within each subset, clonotype counts were normalized to sorted cell number, after which true diversity and Gini coefficients were computed with the tcR R package. The overlap coefficient, calculated on TCRB nucleotide sequences, was used to quantify repertoire sharing. What TCRdb holds here is the immuneACCESS table cut down to in-frame rearrangements. Part of the clones is not present; checked against another copy, under half of the missing clones reflect an unresolved V gene, and the others are unexplained. V and J calls and clone size are those listed in that table; D and trimming were worked out from the DNA. The sample table lists about 290,000 clones, under 8.5% of them with a count of one. The ten largest clones represent under 1.3% of the sample.

A single peripheral blood draw of 90 to 150 mL on average was collected from each donor into heparinised tubes. Naive, central memory, regulatory and stem cell-like memory CD4+ T cells were sorted on a BD FACSAria II using a panel including CD45RO, CCR7, CD25, CD127, CD95 and CD27. Every sorted population had a purity above 98%. PBMCs were separated immediately by Lymphoprep density gradient centrifugation and were stained directly, without being cultured. Samples were stained and sorted in pairs, with one healthy donor and one patient per experiment, so that batch effects were minimized. The chain joins TRBV2 to TRBJ2-6; a tentative D call is TRBD1 (5 bases match). The receptor comes from a woman in her late teens or twenties in good health. The sequenced material came from central memory CD4+ T cells from blood. The base sequence is TGTGCCAGCAGTCCCCTTCAGGGATCTGGGGCCAACGTCCTGACTTTC. Its translation reads: CASSPLQGSGANVLTF.